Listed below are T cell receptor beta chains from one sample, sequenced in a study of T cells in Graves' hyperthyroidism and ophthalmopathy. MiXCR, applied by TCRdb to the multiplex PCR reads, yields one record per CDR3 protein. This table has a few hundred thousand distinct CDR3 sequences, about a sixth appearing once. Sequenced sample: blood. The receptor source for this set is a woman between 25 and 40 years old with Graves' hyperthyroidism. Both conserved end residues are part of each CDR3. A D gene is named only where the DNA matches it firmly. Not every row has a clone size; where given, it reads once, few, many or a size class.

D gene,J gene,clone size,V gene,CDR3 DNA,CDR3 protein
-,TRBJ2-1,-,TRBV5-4,TGTGCCAGCAGCTCCGAACCTGGAGCAACATACAATGAGCAGTTCTTC,CASSSEPGATYNEQFF
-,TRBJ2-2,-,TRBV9,TGTGCCAGCAGCGTAGTGGCGTCGAACACCGGGGAGCTGTTTTTT,CASSVVASNTGELFF
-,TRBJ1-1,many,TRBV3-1,TGTGCCAGCAGCCAAGTTTTCGGCAGGAACACTGAAGCTTTCTTT,CASSQVFGRNTEAFF
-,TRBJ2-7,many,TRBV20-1,TGCAGTGCTAGCGGGCAGATGGCCGAGCAGTACTTC,CSASGQMAEQYF
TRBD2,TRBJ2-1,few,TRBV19,TGTGCCAGTAGCAACCCGACTAGCGGGAGGAGCAATGAGCAGTTCTTC,CASSNPTSGRSNEQFF
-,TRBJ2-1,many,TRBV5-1,TGCGCCAGCAGCTTGGAGTCCTTCTCCTACAATGAGCAGTTCTTC,CASSLESFSYNEQFF
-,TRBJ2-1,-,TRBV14,TGTGCCAGCAGCCAAGATTCGCTGAGTGAGCAGTTCTTC,CASSQDSLSEQFF
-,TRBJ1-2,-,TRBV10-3,TGTGCCATCAGTGAGGGGTCCTCTAACTATGGCTACACCTTC,CAISEGSSNYGYTF
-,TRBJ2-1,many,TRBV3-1,TGTGCCAGCAGCGTCAGTTCGATCTCCTACAATGAGCAGTTCTTC,CASSVSSISYNEQFF
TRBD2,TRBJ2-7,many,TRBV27,TGTGCCAGCAGTCAGGGACTAGCGGGAGTGGAGCAGTACTTC,CASSQGLAGVEQYF
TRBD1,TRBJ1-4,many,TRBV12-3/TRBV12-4,TGTGCCAGCACCCATAAGAAAAGGGGCAGGGGGCGGGCTAATGAAAAACTGTTTTTT,CASTHKKRGRGRANEKLFF
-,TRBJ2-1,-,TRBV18,TGTGTGTCTTTCGGGGACAATGAGCAGTTCTTC,CVSFGDNEQFF
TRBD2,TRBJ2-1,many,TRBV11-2,TGTGCCAGCACGCGACTAGCGGTTAACAATGAGCAGTTCTTC,CASTRLAVNNEQFF
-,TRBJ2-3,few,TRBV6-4,TGTGCCAGCAGTGGCCTAGTCAAAAGGGTCACAGATACGCAGTATTTT,CASSGLVKRVTDTQYF
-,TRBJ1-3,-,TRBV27,TGTGCCAGCAGCTCCGAGGGGTATTCTGGAAACACCATATATTTT,CASSSEGYSGNTIYF
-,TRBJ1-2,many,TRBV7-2,TGTGCCAGCAGCGCTCGAGGGGGAGGATATAACTATGGCTACACCTTC,CASSARGGGYNYGYTF
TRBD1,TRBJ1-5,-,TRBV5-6,TGTGCCAGCAGCTTCGCGGGACAGGGGACGCCCCAGCATTTT,CASSFAGQGTPQHF
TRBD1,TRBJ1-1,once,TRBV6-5,TGTGCCAGCAGTAACCCTACAGGGGGCTCTGACACTGAAGCTTTCTTT,CASSNPTGGSDTEAFF
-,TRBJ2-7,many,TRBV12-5,TGTGCTAGTGCCCTTAGGGGGGACGAGCAGTACTTC,CASALRGDEQYF